This passage covers 27 T cell receptor beta chains from one sample sequenced in a study of technical replicates of blood from several donors. Assay: immunoSEQ multiplex PCR; the TCRdb copy retains only in-frame clones and omits some. Here the sample spans fewer than 100,000 clones, nearly 97% being singletons. Sample: T cells isolated from PBMCs. These receptors came from a human donor in good health.

In this sample, this clone turned up once. The rearrangement joins TRBV28 to TRBJ1-2; D is uncertain. In germline, CDR1 is MDHEN, CDR2 SYDVKM. CDR3 length: 11 residues. V was clipped by 4 bases and J by 12 bases, with 12 bases between them. The CDR3 loop is CASSSRTRDTF. CDR3 DNA: TGTGCCAGCAGTTCTCGTACCCGAGACACCTTC.

This rearrangement joins TRBV28 to TRBJ2-3; tentative D call: TRBD2 (5 bases). Germline CDR1 MDHEN, CDR2 SYDVKM. The V end lost 8 bases, the J end lost 0 bases, and 15 bases lay between the germline ends. The CDR3 spans 15 residues. CDR3 in DNA: TGTGCCAGCCACCCCTTAGCGCTTAGCACAGATACGCAGTATTTT. Translation: CASHPLALSTDTQYF.

The chain combines TRBV7-6 with TRBJ1-5; D gene ambiguous. The length of the CDR3 is 14 residues. V lost 5 bases, J lost 9 bases, and 17 bases lay in between. Germline CDR1 SGHVS, CDR2 FNYEAQ. The CDR3 DNA is TGTGCCAGCAGCCTTGACTCCTCTATCTGGCCCCAGCATTTT. Translated: CASSLDSSIWPQHF.

V gene TRBV7-6 combines with J gene TRBJ2-1; 11 positions agree with TRBD2. With 1 base clipped from V and 5 bases from J, the junction kept 4 bases outside the gene matches. Germline V gives CDR1 SGHVS, CDR2 FNYEAQ. The CDR3 is made up of 16 amino acids. CDR3 protein: CASSLGLAGQNNEQFF. As DNA, the CDR3 is TGTGCCAGCAGCTTAGGACTAGCGGGACAAAACAATGAGCAGTTCTTC.

The CDR3 sequence: CASSQDPDNEQFF. DNA of the CDR3: TGTGCCAGCAGCCAAGATCCCGACAATGAGCAGTTCTTC. The chain combines TRBV4-2 with TRBJ2-1; no clear D gene. The CDR3 runs to 13 residues. V was cut by 0 bases and J by 5 bases, with 5 bases left in between. Per the germline V gene, CDR1 is LGHNA and CDR2 is YNFKEQ.

The CDR3 sequence is CASSERGIFYEQYF. The CDR3 region has the DNA TGTGCCAGCAGTGAAAGGGGGATATTTTACGAGCAGTACTTC. V and J are TRBV6-1 and TRBJ2-7; TRBD1 might be the D (6 bases). V lost 2 bases, J lost 4 bases, and 12 bases lay in between. This CDR3 is 14 amino acids long. From germline, CDR1 is MNHNS and CDR2 SASEGT.

The V and J genes are TRBV11-2 and TRBJ2-7; 8 bases are shared with TRBD1. This CDR3 spans 15 amino acids. The V segment lost 3 bases and the J segment 5 bases; nucleotides outside the gene matches: 9. Germline values: CDR1 SGHAT, CDR2 FQNNGV. CDR3 residues: CASSLGTGRYDEQYF. CDR3 nucleotide sequence: TGTGCCAGCAGCTTGGGGACAGGTCGCTACGACGAGCAGTACTTC.

This sequence joins TRBV7-9 and TRBJ1-5, with D perhaps TRBD1 (6 bases). V lost 1 base, J lost 2 bases, and 9 bases lay in between. Germline assignment: CDR1 SEHNR and CDR2 FQNEAQ (reference sequence). This CDR3 contains 15 residues. In nucleotides, the CDR3 is TGTGCCAGCAGCTTAGTTGGGGGCGGCAATCAGCCCCAGCATTTT. Its protein is CASSLVGGGNQPQHF.

The rearrangement links TRBV5-8 to TRBJ1-5; unclear D gene. This CDR3 is built from 14 residues. CDR1 and CDR2 (germline): SGHTS, YDEGEE. Trimming shortened V by 2 bases and J by 9 bases, and 15 bases separated the two germline ends. CDR3 in DNA: TGTGCCAGCAGCTTACGGGATTATTTTTGGCCCCAGCATTTT. This encodes CASSLRDYFWPQHF.

The gene calls are TRBV14 and TRBJ2-1; no clear D. V dropped 3 bases and J dropped 5 bases, with 8 bases sitting between them. CDR1 and CDR2 (germline): SGHDN, FVKESK. The CDR3 loop spans 13 amino acids. CDR3 nucleotides: TGTGCCAGCAGCCACCAAAGAGACAATGAGCAGTTCTTC. Amino acids: CASSHQRDNEQFF.

The V and J genes are TRBV7-9 and TRBJ1-2; no reliable D call. From germline, CDR1 is SEHNR and CDR2 FQNEAQ (reference sequence). V was clipped by 3 bases and J by 7 bases, with 12 bases between them. The CDR3 sequence is 13 residues long. CDR3 coding DNA: TGTGCCAGCAGCTTCGAAGACATCACTGGCTACACCTTC. Residues: CASSFEDITGYTF.

This sequence joins TRBV18 and TRBJ2-7; 8 nucleotides match TRBD2. V shed 1 base and J 3 bases; nucleotides not matched to a gene: 11. The CDR3 totals 17 residues. Looked up from germline, CDR1 is KGHSH and CDR2 is LQKENI. The DNA for the CDR3 is TGTGCCAGCTCACCACAGCGGGGGAGAACAGGCCTCTACGAGCAGTACTTC. This sequence encodes CASSPQRGRTGLYEQYF. The entire variable domain, with the rest obtained from reference TRBV18 and TRBJ2-7, is as follows: NAGVMQNPRHLVRRRGQEARLRCSPMKGHSHVYWYRQLPEEGLKFMVYLQKENIIDESGMPKERFSAEFPKEGPSILRIQQVVRGDSAAYFCASSPQRGRTGLYEQYFGPGTRLTVT.

The rearrangement uses TRBV4-1 and TRBJ1-5; no clear D gene. The V end lost 1 base, the J end lost 7 bases, and 14 bases lay between the germline ends. CDR3 size: 15 residues. CDR1 and CDR2 from the germline V gene are MGHRA and YSYEKL. CDR3: CASSQVSGFPQPQHF. CDR3 sequence (DNA): TGCGCCAGCAGCCAAGTTTCCGGGTTCCCCCAGCCCCAGCATTTT.

The chain has TRBV9 and TRBJ2-7; 8 bases are shared with TRBD2. V shed 4 bases and J 2 bases; nucleotides not matched to a gene: 5. Looked up from germline, CDR1 is SGDLS and CDR2 is YYNGEE. This CDR3 has 14 residues. The CDR3, as DNA: TGTGCCAGCAGCCCCCTAGCGGGCCCCTACGAGCAGTACTTC. Amino acids: CASSPLAGPYEQYF.

V and J are TRBV28 and TRBJ2-2; weak D call: TRBD1 (5 bases). V lost 2 bases to trimming and J lost 4 bases, with 11 bases between them. Germline lookup yields CDR1 MDHEN and CDR2 SYDVKM. The CDR3 spans 15 residues. The CDR3 DNA reads TGTGCCAGCAGTTTAAGTTCGCAGGGCACCGGGGAGCTGTTTTTT. Protein: CASSLSSQGTGELFF.

The V and J genes are TRBV4-1 and TRBJ2-1, with 8 nucleotides matching TRBD1. Germline CDR1 MGHRA, CDR2 YSYEKL. V gave up 3 bases and J gave up 3 bases; unmatched junction bases: 10. The CDR3 is 17 amino acids. Written as DNA, the CDR3 is TGCGCCAGCAGCCAGAAAAAACAGGGGGGCGGCTACAATGAGCAGTTCTTC. Its protein product is CASSQKKQGGGYNEQFF.

V usage is TRBV10-3 and J usage is TRBJ2-4; 8 bases fit TRBD1. This CDR3 is 16 amino acids long. Germline CDR1 is ENHRY and CDR2 is SYGVKD. The ends lost 4 bases at V and 0 bases at J; junction bases unmatched: 5. CDR3 nucleotide sequence: TGTGCCATCAGTGCGGACAGGGCACTAGCCAAAAACATTCAGTACTTC. Translated, it gives CAISADRALAKNIQYF.

The chain couples TRBV11-1 to TRBJ2-1; TRBD2 aligns across 8 bases. With V trimmed by 2 bases and J by 0 bases, 12 bases remained unmatched. Looked up from germline, CDR1 is SGHAT and CDR2 is FQDESV (reference sequence). The CDR3 is made up of 19 amino acids. CDR3 region: CASSLPRGGLAVSYNEQFF. The CDR3 nucleotides are TGTGCCAGCAGCTTACCCCGGGGGGGGTTAGCGGTCTCCTACAATGAGCAGTTCTTC.

This clone came up a few times. The chain joins TRBV14 to TRBJ1-1; D is unclear. V shed 1 base and J shed 3 bases, with 15 bases lying between them. Germline loops: CDR1 SGHDN, CDR2 FVKESK. The CDR3 loop spans 16 amino acids. The CDR3 DNA is TGTGCCAGCAGCCAAGGAGGTGCCTGGTGGGACACTGAAGCTTTCTTT. This sequence encodes CASSQGGAWWDTEAFF.

The CDR3 DNA is TGCGCCAGCAGCCGTTTTGACCAGCGGGAGGAGGAAGCGCGGCCCCAGTACTTC. Its protein is CASSRFDQREEEARPQYF. The rearrangement joins TRBV5-1 to TRBJ2-5, with 9 bases aligning to TRBD2. The V gene end was trimmed by 4 bases and the J gene end by 9 bases; junction bases not matched to a gene: 22. The CDR3 consists of 18 residues. Germline CDR1 is SGHRS and CDR2 is YFSETQ.

This sequence joins TRBV9 and TRBJ2-3; possible D gene TRBD1, 6 bases. The ends were cut back, 0 bases at V and 0 bases at J, with 14 bases in the middle. Looked up from germline, CDR1 is SGDLS and CDR2 is YYNGEE. The CDR3 consists of 17 residues. For the CDR3, the DNA is TGTGCCAGCAGCGTAGGGGGCGGACAGACTAGCACAGATACGCAGTATTTT. This translates into CASSVGGGQTSTDTQYF.

The gene calls are TRBV2 and TRBJ1-6; unclear D gene. The V gene's germline CDR1 is SNHLY and CDR2 FYNNEI. The CDR3 extends over 14 amino acids. Deletions cut 2 bases from V and 9 bases from J, with 11 bases between. CDR3 in amino acids: CASSEQGSGSPLHF. The CDR3 nucleotides are TGTGCCAGCAGTGAACAAGGGAGCGGTTCACCCCTCCACTTT. The variable domain in full, with the rest retrieved from reference TRBV2 and TRBJ1-6, is EPEVTQTPSHQVTQMGQEVILRCVPISNHLYFYWYRQILGQKVEFLVSFYNNEISEKSEIFDDQFSVERPDGSNFTLKIRSTKLEDSAMYFCASSEQGSGSPLHFGNGTRLTVT.

V usage is TRBV11-2 and J usage is TRBJ2-2, with D possibly TRBD2 on 5 matching bases. Germline V lookup: CDR1 SGHAT, CDR2 FQNNGV. Trimming stripped 7 bases from V and 0 bases from J, with 18 bases between. The CDR3 extends over 17 amino acids. CDR3 sequence reads: CASTSLGGFANTGELFF. CDR3 coding DNA: TGTGCCAGCACCTCCCTCGGCGGGTTCGCGAACACCGGGGAGCTGTTTTTT.

On this clone: Germline and junction disagree at one end, which may indicate a read error. The chain uses TRBV7-7 and TRBJ2-1, with 7 bases fitting TRBD1. The CDR3 is 13 amino acids. The germline V gene has CDR1 SSHAT and CDR2 FNYEAQ (reference sequence). CDR3 loop: CASSIQGNNEQFF. The DNA of the CDR3 is TGTGCTAGCAGCATACAGGGGAACAATGAGCAGTTCTTC. Full variable domain (outside the CDR3, taken from reference TRBV7-7 and TRBJ2-1): GAGVSQSPRYKVTKRGQDVTLRCDPISSHATLYWYQQALGQGPEFLTYFNYEAQPDKSGLPSDRFSAERPEGSISTLTIQRTEQRDSAMYRCASSIQGNNEQFFGPGTRLTVL.

The V call is TRBV27, the J call TRBJ1-2; D uncertain. The V end was cut by 5 bases, the J end by 0 bases, with 16 bases between. The CDR3 is made up of 16 amino acids. Germline V gives CDR1 MNHEY, CDR2 SMNVEV (reference sequence). The CDR3 sequence is CASSPTIRTTNYGYTF. The DNA of the CDR3 is TGTGCCAGCAGTCCAACGATCAGGACTACTAACTATGGCTACACCTTC.

The sample holds one count of this clone. V gene TRBV5-1 combines with J gene TRBJ2-7, with 9 bases matching TRBD1. The CDR3 loop spans 14 amino acids. Germline-derived CDR1 and CDR2 are SGHRS and YFSETQ. With 4 bases clipped from V and 3 bases from J, the junction kept 5 bases outside the gene matches. The CDR3 is CASSIGTGSYEQYF. In DNA, the CDR3 is TGCGCCAGCAGCATTGGGACAGGGAGCTACGAGCAGTACTTC.

This chain connects TRBV2 to TRBJ2-1; 7 nucleotides align to TRBD2. The ends lost 0 bases at V and 5 bases at J; junction bases unmatched: 1. CDR1 is SNHLY, CDR2 FYNNEI, per germline. The CDR3 covers 14 residues. The CDR3 here is CASSEARGNNEQFF. The CDR3 DNA is TGTGCCAGCAGTGAAGCGCGGGGGAACAATGAGCAGTTCTTC.